One sample yielded the 28 T cell receptor beta chains listed below, sequenced in a study of blood T cell repertoires in COVID-19. Assay used: immunoSEQ multiplex PCR; TCRdb lists only in-frame clones, some missing. The sample records about 130,000 clones, more than 80% being singletons. The specimen sequenced was peripheral blood. The receptors stem from a woman older than 75 with COVID-19, enrolled during active disease.

The V call is TRBV9, the J call TRBJ2-2, with a weak D call TRBD2 (6 bases). With 7 bases removed from V and 7 bases from J, the gap between germline ends came to 20 bases. Germline V CDR1 and CDR2: SGDLS, YYNGEE. The CDR3 runs to 15 residues. This chain's CDR3 is CASGGLTKGGGELFF. CDR3 sequence (DNA): TGTGCCAGCGGGGGACTCACAAAAGGTGGCGGGGAGCTGTTTTTT.

The gene calls are TRBV19 and TRBJ1-5; D perhaps matches TRBD1 (6 bases). Germline assignment: CDR1 LNHDA and CDR2 SQIVND (reference sequence). V gave up 7 bases and J gave up 7 bases, with 17 bases separating them. The CDR3 covers 14 residues. CDR3 in amino acids: CASTATGTIQPQHF. The DNA of the CDR3 is TGTGCCAGTACCGCAACAGGGACCATCCAGCCCCAGCATTTT.

The chain joins TRBV25-1 to TRBJ1-1, with TRBD1 matching 8 bases. This CDR3 contains 16 residues. The germline V gene encodes CDR1 MGHDK and CDR2 SYGVNS. The V and J ends lost 4 bases and 0 bases, in that order; junction bases with no gene match: 7. CDR3 residues: CASSASWTGMNTEAFF. CDR3 in DNA: TGTGCCAGCAGTGCCTCTTGGACAGGGATGAACACTGAAGCTTTCTTT.

The J gene is TRBJ1-1, the V gene TRBV28, with D possibly TRBD1 on 6 matching bases. Germline CDR1 is MDHEN and CDR2 is SYDVKM. V was cut by 6 bases and J by 8 bases, with 10 bases left in between. This CDR3 region has 11 residues. CDR3 residues: CASRIQGEAFF. In DNA, the CDR3 is TGTGCCAGCAGGATTCAGGGGGAAGCTTTCTTT.

The CDR3 protein is CASSEQVNTEAFF. DNA of the CDR3: TGCGCCAGCAGTGAGCAGGTGAACACTGAAGCTTTCTTT. This chain links TRBV10-2 with TRBJ1-1, with no clear D. Trimming cost V 2 bases and J 0 bases, with 4 bases left between them. This CDR3 comprises 13 residues. Germline V gene data show CDR1 as WSHSY and CDR2 as SAAADI.

The genes are TRBV9 and TRBJ2-1; 9 bases align to TRBD2. The CDR3 runs 15 residues. The V and J ends lost 4 bases and 6 bases, in that order; junction bases with no gene match: 8. Per germline, CDR1 SGDLS and CDR2 YYNGEE. The CDR3 protein is CASSPGTSRSNEQFF. The CDR3 coding sequence is TGTGCCAGCAGCCCCGGGACTAGCCGCTCCAATGAGCAGTTCTTC.

The rearrangement links TRBV7-2 to TRBJ2-5, with 11 nucleotides matching TRBD2. Per the germline V gene, CDR1 is SGHTA and CDR2 is FQGNSA. The CDR3 totals 16 residues. V was pared by 3 bases and J by 3 bases, with 6 bases of the junction left unmatched. CDR3 protein: CASSFTSGRAKETQYF. DNA of the CDR3: TGTGCCAGCAGCTTTACTAGCGGGAGAGCAAAAGAGACCCAGTACTTC.

The gene calls are TRBV6-6 and TRBJ2-1, with no clear D. The CDR3 length is 13 residues. Germline CDR1 reads MNHNY; CDR2 reads SVGAGI (reference sequence). Trimming cost V 6 bases and J 7 bases, with 13 bases left between them. Here the CDR3 reads CASRKLMANEQFF. CDR3 in DNA: TGTGCCAGCAGGAAGTTAATGGCAAATGAGCAGTTCTTC.

The rearrangement joins TRBV5-4 to TRBJ2-1; 10 nucleotides align to TRBD2. Germline V gives CDR1 SGHNT, CDR2 YYREEE (reference sequence). V dropped 0 bases and J dropped 4; count of bases not matched to a gene: 10. This CDR3 is built from 18 residues. The CDR3, as DNA: TGTGCCAGCAGCTTGGTATTCCGGGGACTAGCGATTTACAATGAGCAGTTCTTC. Residues: CASSLVFRGLAIYNEQFF.

The rearrangement links TRBV3-1 (or the pseudogene TRBV3-2) to TRBJ2-4, with D unresolved. The CDR3 is 16 amino acids. Trimming pared 0 bases from V and 0 bases from J, leaving 9 bases between. Germline assignment: CDR1 LGHDT and CDR2 YNNKEL (reference sequence). The DNA of the CDR3 is TGTGCCAGCAGCCAAGATTCAGGCCTAGCCAAAAACATTCAGTACTTC. Translating gives CASSQDSGLAKNIQYF.

The V call is TRBV5-1, the J call TRBJ1-1; D may be TRBD1 (6 bases). V lost 2 bases and J 4 bases, leaving 12 bases between the germline ends. The CDR3 runs to 14 residues. Germline lookup yields CDR1 SGHRS and CDR2 YFSETQ. The CDR3 spells CASSFTGSSTEAFF. CDR3 in DNA: TGCGCCAGCAGCTTTACAGGGAGCTCCACTGAAGCTTTCTTT.

The CDR3 loop reads CASSQEGAVATGELFF. The CDR3 DNA reads TGTGCCAGCAGCCAAGAAGGTGCGGTGGCGACCGGGGAGCTGTTTTTT. The chain is built from TRBV4-2 and TRBJ2-2, with D uncertain. Between the trimmed V and J ends, which lost 0 bases and 5 bases, there was a span of 13 bases. The V gene's germline CDR1 is LGHNA and CDR2 YNFKEQ. This CDR3 comprises 16 residues.

This chain connects TRBV7-6 to TRBJ2-7, with 8 bases aligning to TRBD1. This CDR3 has 18 amino acids. Germline CDR1 is SGHVS and CDR2 is FNYEAQ. V dropped 0 bases and J dropped 0; count of bases not matched to a gene: 10. The DNA for the CDR3 is TGTGCCAGCAGCTTAGCGTCAGGGGGCACCTTTAGCTCCTACGAGCAGTACTTC. It specifies CASSLASGGTFSSYEQYF.

The chain couples TRBV2 to TRBJ1-1; D unresolved. The CDR3 has 12 amino acids. Germline CDR1 SNHLY, CDR2 FYNNEI. The V end lost 5 bases, the J end lost 0 bases, and 4 bases lay between the germline ends. The CDR3 reads CASSQMNTEAFF. DNA of the CDR3: TGTGCCAGCAGTCAAATGAACACTGAAGCTTTCTTT.

The chain recombines TRBV10-3 with TRBJ1-3; 11 bases align to TRBD1. The junction had 6 bases not matched to a gene; V was cut back by 7 bases and J by 4 bases. CDR1 ENHRY and CDR2 SYGVKD come from the germline V gene. CDR3 length: 15 residues. DNA for the CDR3: TGTGCCATCACCGAGGGACAGGGGGTCGGAAACACCATATATTTT. This gives the protein CAITEGQGVGNTIYF.

The V call is TRBV19, the J call TRBJ1-2; D not certain. The germline gives CDR1 LNHDA, CDR2 SQIVND (reference sequence). V lost 0 bases to trimming and J lost 4 bases, with 9 bases between them. The CDR3 extends over 14 amino acids. The CDR3 bases are TGTGCCAGTAGTATAGACCTCCGAGGCTATGGCTACACCTTC. It yields the protein CASSIDLRGYGYTF.

The rearrangement uses TRBV29-1 and TRBJ2-7, with a weak D call TRBD1 (7 bases). CDR1 and CDR2 from the germline V gene are SQVTM and ANQGSEA. The CDR3 has 12 residues. The V end lost 6 bases, the J end lost 5 bases, and 14 bases lay between the germline ends. The CDR3 DNA reads as TGCAGCGTACCGACAGGGAGGAACGAGCAGTACTTC. This codes for CSVPTGRNEQYF.

The genes are TRBV18 and TRBJ2-1; 8 positions agree with TRBD2. V lost 3 bases to trimming and J lost 5 bases; unmatched junction nucleotides: 12. CDR3 length: 17 amino acids. Germline lookup yields CDR1 KGHSH and CDR2 LQKENI. Written as DNA, the CDR3 is TGTGCCAGCTCACCGCCCTCACCGGGACTAGAGAACAATGAGCAGTTCTTC. Amino acid sequence: CASSPPSPGLENNEQFF.

The chain recombines TRBV5-1 with TRBJ1-4, with 7 bases aligning to TRBD1. CDR3 length: 16 residues. Trimming took 0 bases from V and 5 from J; bases not matched to a gene: 7. CDR1 is SGHRS and CDR2 is YFSETQ in the germline V gene. The CDR3 coding sequence is TGCGCCAGCAGCTTGGGACAGGGAGGCCGAAATGAAAAACTGTTTTTT. Protein sequence: CASSLGQGGRNEKLFF.

This chain joins TRBV9 and TRBJ2-1; the match to TRBD2 covers 8 bases. Per germline, CDR1 SGDLS and CDR2 YYNGEE. The CDR3 is 16 amino acids. V lost 0 bases to trimming and J lost 2 bases; unmatched junction nucleotides: 4. The CDR3 region is CASSVDGSGAYNEQFF. The CDR3 nucleotides read TGTGCCAGCAGCGTAGATGGTAGCGGGGCCTACAATGAGCAGTTCTTC.

This clone was recorded a few times. CDR3 protein: CASSLVGAMNTEAFF. CDR3 bases: TGTGCCAGCAGCTTAGTGGGGGCCATGAACACTGAAGCTTTCTTT. The chain uses TRBV7-9 and TRBJ1-1; D might be TRBD1 (6 bases). Germline V lookup: CDR1 SEHNR, CDR2 FQNEAQ (reference sequence). This CDR3 has 15 amino acids. V was pared by 1 base and J by 0 bases, with 9 bases between.

The V gene is TRBV25-1, the J gene TRBJ2-5, with a weak D call TRBD1 (5 bases). The CDR3 spans 14 residues. V lost 3 bases and J 0 bases, leaving 8 bases between the germline ends. Germline loops: CDR1 MGHDK, CDR2 SYGVNS. This CDR3 is CASSDPGNQETQYF. CDR3 DNA: TGTGCCAGCAGTGATCCAGGGAACCAAGAGACCCAGTACTTC.

This clone was counted once. The chain joins TRBV15 to TRBJ1-4, with no clear D. CDR1 and CDR2 (germline): LNHNV, YYDKDF (reference sequence). The CDR3 runs 11 residues. The V end lost 8 bases, the J end lost 6 bases, and 7 bases lay between the germline ends. CDR3 nucleotides: TGTGCCACCGCGGGGTATGAAAAACTGTTTTTT. It encodes CATAGYEKLFF.

The chain couples TRBV5-4 to TRBJ2-5; D may be TRBD1 (5 bases). With 0 bases removed from V and 6 bases from J, the gap between germline ends came to 15 bases. This CDR3 has 15 amino acids. Germline CDR1 reads SGHNT; CDR2 reads YYREEE (reference sequence). The CDR3 bases are TGTGCCAGCAGCTTGGGGGGCCATGGGGTGAAGACCCAGTACTTC. Translated: CASSLGGHGVKTQYF.

This rearrangement joins TRBV3-1 (or the pseudogene TRBV3-2) to TRBJ1-1; 7 bases map to TRBD1. V was clipped by 6 bases and J by 1 base; unmatched bases: 14. The V gene's germline CDR1 is LGHDT and CDR2 YNNKEL (reference sequence). CDR3 length: 17 residues. The CDR3 protein is CASSPGQDIPKNTEAFF. The CDR3 DNA sequence: TGTGCCAGCAGTCCCGGACAGGACATTCCTAAGAACACTGAAGCTTTCTTT.

This sequence joins TRBV5-6 and TRBJ2-7; tentatively, D is TRBD2 (6 bases). The CDR3 runs 14 residues. Per the germline V gene, CDR1 is SGHDT and CDR2 is YYEEEE. The V gene lost 0 bases and the J gene lost 4 bases, with 11 bases spanning the gap. CDR3 region: CASSLVSGGYEQYF. In nucleotides, the CDR3 is TGTGCCAGCAGCTTGGTCTCCGGGGGTTACGAGCAGTACTTC.

V is TRBV5-1 and J is TRBJ1-1; D is unresolved. Germline V lookup: CDR1 SGHRS, CDR2 YFSETQ. This CDR3 has 13 amino acids. With 4 bases removed from V and 0 bases from J, the gap between germline ends came to 7 bases. The CDR3, as DNA: TGCGCCAGCAGCCTTTCAGTGAACACTGAAGCTTTCTTT. It is translated as CASSLSVNTEAFF.

This clone turned up a few times. The chain couples TRBV7-6 to TRBJ2-5; 10 bases map to TRBD1. Germline V CDR1 and CDR2: SGHVS, FNYEAQ. CDR3 size: 16 residues. V dropped 1 base and J dropped 4; count of bases not matched to a gene: 6. CDR3 residues: CASSLGTGGIGETQYF. The CDR3 nucleotides are TGTGCCAGCAGCTTAGGGACAGGGGGGATCGGAGAGACCCAGTACTTC.